This T cell receptor (beta chain) came from a study of somatic mutations in cytotoxic T cells in rheumatoid arthritis. Study details: Among the T-cell populations stained with V beta antibodies, some were separated by flow sorting at nearly 100% purity, including V beta1+ cells whose TCRB was sequenced. Points from the study as a whole: CD8+ T-cell clonality did not differ significantly between rheumatoid arthritis patients and age-matched healthy controls.

Per germline, CDR1 LNHDA and CDR2 SQIVND (reference sequence). Losses at the gene ends were 3 bases for V and 6 bases for J; bases not matched to a gene: 4. The CDR3 spans 13 residues. Sequencing was performed with immunoSEQ multiplex PCR; in TCRdb, only in-frame clones are kept and a portion is missing. Of about 15,000 clones listed, approximately 84% were seen once; the top ten hold about 22%. The table lists this clone with a few counts. No antigen is known for it. This sequence originates from an adult with rheumatoid arthritis. V is TRBV19 and J is TRBJ1-2; 7 bases align to TRBD1. Specimen: CD8+ T cells sorted from blood. CDR3 sequence reads: CASSIWGQHGYTF. The CDR3 bases are TGTGCCAGTAGTATTTGGGGACAGCATGGCTACACCTTC.